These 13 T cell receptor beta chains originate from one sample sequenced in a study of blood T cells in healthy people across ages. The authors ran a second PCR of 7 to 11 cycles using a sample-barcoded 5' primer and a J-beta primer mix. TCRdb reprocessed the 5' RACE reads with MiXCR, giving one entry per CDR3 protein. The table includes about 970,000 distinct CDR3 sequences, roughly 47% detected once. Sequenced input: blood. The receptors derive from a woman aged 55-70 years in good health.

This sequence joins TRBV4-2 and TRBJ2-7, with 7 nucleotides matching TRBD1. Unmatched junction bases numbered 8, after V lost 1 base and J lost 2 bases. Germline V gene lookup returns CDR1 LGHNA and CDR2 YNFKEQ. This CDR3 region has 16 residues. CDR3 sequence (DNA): TGTGCCAGCAGCCAAGGGGATACAGGGGACCCCTACGAGCAGTACTTC. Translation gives CASSQGDTGDPYEQYF.

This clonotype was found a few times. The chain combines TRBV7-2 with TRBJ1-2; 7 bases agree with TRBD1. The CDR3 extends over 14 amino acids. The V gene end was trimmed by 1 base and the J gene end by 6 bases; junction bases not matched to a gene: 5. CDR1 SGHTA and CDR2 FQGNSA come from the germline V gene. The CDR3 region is CASSLVGGTDGYTF. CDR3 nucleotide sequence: TGTGCCAGCAGCTTAGTGGGGGGGACAGATGGCTACACCTTC. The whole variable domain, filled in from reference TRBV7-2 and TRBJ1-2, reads GAGVSQSPSNKVTEKGKDVELRCDPISGHTALYWYRQSLGQGLEFLIYFQGNSAPDKSGLPSDRFSAERTGGSVSTLTIQRTQQEDSAVYLCASSLVGGTDGYTFGSGTRLTVV.

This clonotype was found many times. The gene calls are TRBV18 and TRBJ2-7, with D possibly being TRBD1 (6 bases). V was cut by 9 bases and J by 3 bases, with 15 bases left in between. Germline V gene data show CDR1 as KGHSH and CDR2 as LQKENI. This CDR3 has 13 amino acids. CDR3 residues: CASQQGRDYEQYF. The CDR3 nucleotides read TGTGCCAGTCAACAGGGTAGGGACTACGAGCAGTACTTC.

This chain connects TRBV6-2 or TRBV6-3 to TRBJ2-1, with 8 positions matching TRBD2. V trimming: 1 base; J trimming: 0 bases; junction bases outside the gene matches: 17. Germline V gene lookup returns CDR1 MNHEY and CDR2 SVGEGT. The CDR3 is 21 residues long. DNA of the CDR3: TGTGCCAGCAGTTACTTAGTATTTGGAGCGGGAGTTATAAGCTCCTACAATGAGCAGTTCTTC. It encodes CASSYLVFGAGVISSYNEQFF.

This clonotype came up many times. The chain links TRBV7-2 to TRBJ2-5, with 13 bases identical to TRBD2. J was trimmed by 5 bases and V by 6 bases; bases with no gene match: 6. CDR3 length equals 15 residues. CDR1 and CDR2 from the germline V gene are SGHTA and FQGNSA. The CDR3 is CASSAGLAGVETQYF. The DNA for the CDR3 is TGTGCCAGCAGTGCCGGACTAGCGGGAGTGGAGACCCAGTACTTC.

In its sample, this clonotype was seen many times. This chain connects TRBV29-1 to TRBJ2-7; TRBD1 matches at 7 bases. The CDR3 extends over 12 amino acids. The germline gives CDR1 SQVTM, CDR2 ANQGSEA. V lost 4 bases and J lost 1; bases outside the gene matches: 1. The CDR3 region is CSVGGQSYEQYF. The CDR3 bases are TGCAGCGTTGGGGGACAGTCCTACGAGCAGTACTTC.

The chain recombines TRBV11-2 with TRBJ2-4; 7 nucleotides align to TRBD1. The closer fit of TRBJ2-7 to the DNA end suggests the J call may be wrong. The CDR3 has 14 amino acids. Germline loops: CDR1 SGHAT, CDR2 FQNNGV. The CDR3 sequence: CASSSYRGPYEQYF. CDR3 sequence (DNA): TGTGCCAGCAGCTCATACAGGGGACCCTACGAGCAGTACTTC.

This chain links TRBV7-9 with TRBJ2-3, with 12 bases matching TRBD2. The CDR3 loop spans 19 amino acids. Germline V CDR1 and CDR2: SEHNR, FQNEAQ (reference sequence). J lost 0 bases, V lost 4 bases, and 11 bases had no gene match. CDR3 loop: CASSSFGLAGTPSTDTQYF. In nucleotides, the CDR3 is TGTGCCAGCAGCTCCTTCGGACTAGCGGGAACACCTAGCACAGATACGCAGTATTTT.

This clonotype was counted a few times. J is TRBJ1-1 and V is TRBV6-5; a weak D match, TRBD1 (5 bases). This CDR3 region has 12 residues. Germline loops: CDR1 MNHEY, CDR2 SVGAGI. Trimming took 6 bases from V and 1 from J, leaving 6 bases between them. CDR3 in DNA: TGTGCCAGCAGGAGGGGGAACACTGAAGCTTTCTTT. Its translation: CASRRGNTEAFF.

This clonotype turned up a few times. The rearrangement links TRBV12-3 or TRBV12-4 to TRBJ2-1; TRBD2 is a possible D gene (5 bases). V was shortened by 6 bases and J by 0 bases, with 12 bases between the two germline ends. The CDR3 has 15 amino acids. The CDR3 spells CASRPPGSSYNEQFF. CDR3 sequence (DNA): TGTGCCAGCAGACCCCCGGGAAGCTCCTACAATGAGCAGTTCTTC.

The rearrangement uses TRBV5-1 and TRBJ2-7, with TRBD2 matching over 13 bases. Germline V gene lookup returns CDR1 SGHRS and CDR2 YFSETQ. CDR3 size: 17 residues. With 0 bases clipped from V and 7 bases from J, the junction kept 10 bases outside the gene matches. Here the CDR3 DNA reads TGCGCCAGCAGCTTGGGACTAGCGGGAGGATCCCCTTTGGAGCAGTACTTC. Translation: CASSLGLAGGSPLEQYF.

The CDR3 DNA reads TGTGCCAGCAGTCCGAAAGGAGTAAGCTCCTACGAGCAGTACTTC. It specifies CASSPKGVSSYEQYF. This chain uses TRBV27 with TRBJ2-7; unclear D gene. This CDR3 has 15 residues. Germline V lookup: CDR1 MNHEY, CDR2 SMNVEV (reference sequence). V shed 5 bases and J shed 0 bases, with 14 bases lying between them.

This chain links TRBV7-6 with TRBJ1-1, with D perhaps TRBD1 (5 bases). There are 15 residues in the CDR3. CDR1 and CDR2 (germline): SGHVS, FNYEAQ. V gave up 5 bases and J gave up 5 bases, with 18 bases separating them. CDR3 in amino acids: CASSPRAGTGTEAFF. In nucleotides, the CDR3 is TGTGCCAGCAGCCCGCGGGCGGGGACCGGGACTGAAGCTTTCTTT.